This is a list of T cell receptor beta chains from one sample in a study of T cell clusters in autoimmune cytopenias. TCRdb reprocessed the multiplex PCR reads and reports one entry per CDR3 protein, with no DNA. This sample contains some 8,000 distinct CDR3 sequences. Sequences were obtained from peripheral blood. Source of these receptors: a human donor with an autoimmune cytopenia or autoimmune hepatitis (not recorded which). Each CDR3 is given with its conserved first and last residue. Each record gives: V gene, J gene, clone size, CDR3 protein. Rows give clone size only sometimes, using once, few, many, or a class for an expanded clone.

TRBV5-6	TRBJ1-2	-	CASSLRDSQYYGYTF
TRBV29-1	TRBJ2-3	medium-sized	CSVEVAFTDTQYF
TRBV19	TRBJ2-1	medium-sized	CASSKPPRGGGNEQFF
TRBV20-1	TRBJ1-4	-	CSAEGQTNEKLFF
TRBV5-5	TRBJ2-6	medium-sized	CASSSQSSGANVLTF
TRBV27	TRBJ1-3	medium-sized	CASSQRGQGNTIYF
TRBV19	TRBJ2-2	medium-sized	CASKDREWIGELFF
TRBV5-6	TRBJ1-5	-	CASSPQDRSTIQPQHF
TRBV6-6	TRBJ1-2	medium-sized	CASSYSGTLANYGYTF
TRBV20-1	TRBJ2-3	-	CSATSGRIGDTQYF
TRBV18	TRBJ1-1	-	CASSPRNQNTEAFF
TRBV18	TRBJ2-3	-	CASSPYFTDTQYF
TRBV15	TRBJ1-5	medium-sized	CATSRATDLRNQPQHF
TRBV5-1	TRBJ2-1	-	CASSPTGLAGVGEQFF
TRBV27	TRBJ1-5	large	CASRLASVTQPQHF
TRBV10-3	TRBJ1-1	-	CAISGGSMNTEAFF
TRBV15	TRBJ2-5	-	CATSRERGGGGLRETQYF
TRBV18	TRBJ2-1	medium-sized	CASQYREATWNEQFF
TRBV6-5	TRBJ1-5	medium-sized	CASSSLAPGGQPQHF
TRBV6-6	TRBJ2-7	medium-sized	CASSWGLAGGYEQYF
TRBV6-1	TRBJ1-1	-	CASTSTGNTEAFF
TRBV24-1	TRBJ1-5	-	CATSDAGSNQPQHF
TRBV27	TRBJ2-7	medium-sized	CASRSSGTYEQYF
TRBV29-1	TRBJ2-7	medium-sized	CSVLATVDEQYF
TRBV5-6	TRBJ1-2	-	CASSYEQVLSIRGYTF